One TCR beta chain is described in this entry. This clonotype came up a few times. What antigen it recognizes has not been identified. No much larger clone is present one base from it, and per-base qualities are unavailable. This specimen belongs to a study of identical twins (dated by TCRdb to 2016 to 2018). About the study as a whole: To test whether fetal clonotypes persist, this study deep-sequenced TCR alpha and beta repertoires from monozygotic twins, from unrelated adults of various ages, and from cord blood. To rule out contamination, replicate twin experiments were performed at different times with different library preparation protocols. On the study overall, not on this receptor specifically: In monozygotic twins, out-of-frame TCR alpha sharing was systematically underestimated by recombination models, although the models agreed with sharing between unrelated individuals. A weaker excess of twin sharing was found in beta out-of-frame sequences because the signal-to-noise ratio was lowered by fewer shared sequences. Abundant cord blood beta clonotypes had fewer insertions, young adult naive repertoires showed a similar but weaker trend, and memory repertoires showed no such trend. Invariant T cells such as MAIT and iNKT could partly confound zero-insertion analyses, though diverse VJ usage argued against this for most clonotypes. Compared with coincidental sharing between unrelated individuals, an excess of low generation-probability sequences was observed among out-of-frame TCR alpha sequences shared between twins. Because the same donors could not be followed over many years, conclusions were based on cross-sectional statistical analysis.

The library was made by 5' RACE. This sample was sequenced with an Illumina HiSeq 2000. A universal primer binding site was added through template switching, and the final cDNA carried a unique molecular identifier so that TCR cDNA molecules could be counted accurately. Specific primers in the conserved constant-segment region were used to synthesize first-strand cDNA for TCR alpha and beta chains. To control for contamination, every cDNA library carried two barcodes: a SMART-Mk sample barcode plus Illumina barcodes. TruSeq adapter sequences and Illumina sample barcodes were added in two successive PCR steps. Sequencing of the TCR alpha and beta cDNA libraries was done on the Illumina HiSeq platform using custom primers. Under the source paper's analysis protocol: MiGEC was used to process raw reads and extract unique molecular identifiers, and MiXCR was used to find CDR3 positions. For each individual, recombination models were inferred using an EM algorithm with the repgenHMM and IGoR tools. Shared clonotype analysis was performed with the tcR package in R, normalizing sharing by the product of cloneset sizes. To study raw recombination free of thymic and clonal selection effects, out-of-frame nonproductive sequences were analyzed. TCRdb trimmed public reads at Q25 via fastp, called clones via MiXCR and kept in-frame beta chains. Each CDR3 protein appears once, grouped with its most common genes and DNA. TCRdb, rather than the study authors, made the V and J calls. The sample profile shows 420,000 or so distinct CDR3 sequences; approximately 18% of them were found once. Together, the top ten hold more than 10% of the sample.

The CDR3 runs 14 residues from the cysteine to the phenylalanine. The DNA shown is the 42-base CDR3, in frame from base 1. V drops 2 bases and J drops 4 bases, leaving 9 bases in between. Every donor was a healthy Caucasian. Three unrelated non-twin adults were additionally sequenced: a male aged 18 to 30, a male aged 50 to 60 and a female aged 50 to 60. Using Miltenyi CD45RO+ enrichment and human naive T-cell isolation kits, memory (CD45RO+) and naive T cells were isolated from PBMC. Recombination linked TRBV12-3 or TRBV12-4 to TRBJ1-5; too little of a D gene remains to name it. Sequenced material: naive T cells sorted from blood. This sample's cell subset or site label indicates: cells isolated with a human naive T-cell isolation kit. The sequence was obtained from a man between 45 and 60 years old in good health. The DNA sequence reads TGTGCCAGCAGTTTATCGCAGATAAATCAGCCCCAGCATTTT. Its protein is CASSLSQINQPQHF.